One and the same sample provided the 29 T cell receptor beta chains below, sequenced in a study of blood T cell repertoires in COVID-19. Generated by immunoSEQ multiplex PCR, the TCRdb table keeps only in-frame clones and is missing some. Here the sample spans around 70,000 clones, about 88% being singletons. Sequencing input: peripheral blood. The origin of the receptors is a human donor in a cohort sampled during active COVID-19.

The J gene is TRBJ2-2, the V gene TRBV19; 16 positions agree with TRBD2. After removal of 3 bases from V and 3 bases from J, the junction contained 16 bases not matched to a gene. Germline V CDR1 and CDR2: LNHDA, SQIVND (reference sequence). The CDR3 covers 22 residues. CDR3 in amino acids: CASSIRSRQGLAGGPDTGELFF. DNA for the CDR3: TGTGCCAGTAGTATTCGATCCCGGCAGGGACTAGCGGGAGGGCCGGACACCGGGGAGCTGTTTTTT.

The chain employs TRBV27 and TRBJ2-1, with D tentatively TRBD2 (6 bases). The CDR3 length is 15 residues. The germline gives CDR1 MNHEY, CDR2 SMNVEV (reference sequence). V was trimmed by 4 bases and J by 6 bases, leaving 16 bases between them. The CDR3 DNA sequence: TGTGCCAGCAGTTGGCGCGTAGCGGAGCTCAATGAGCAGTTCTTC. It translates to CASSWRVAELNEQFF.

The V call is TRBV5-1, the J call TRBJ2-7, with TRBD1 matching over 9 bases. The CDR3 covers 15 residues. Germline V gene sequence: CDR1 SGHRS, CDR2 YFSETQ. V gave up 2 bases and J gave up 0 bases; unmatched junction bases: 3. The CDR3 DNA reads TGCGCCAGCAGCTTTGGGACAGGGAACTCCTACGAGCAGTACTTC. Protein: CASSFGTGNSYEQYF.

The J gene is TRBJ2-7, the V gene TRBV5-6; D uncertain. V was pared by 2 bases and J by 6 bases, with 15 bases between. The CDR3 spans 14 residues. Germline lookup yields CDR1 SGHDT and CDR2 YYEEEE. The CDR3 sequence: CASSFFISAGEQYF. The CDR3 nucleotides read TGTGCCAGCAGCTTCTTTATTTCCGCAGGCGAGCAGTACTTC.

This clone was seen once. This rearrangement joins TRBV5-1 to TRBJ2-7; D unclear. Germline CDR1 is SGHRS and CDR2 is YFSETQ. With 1 base removed from V and 2 bases from J, the gap between germline ends came to 22 bases. The CDR3 is made up of 18 amino acids. CDR3 amino acids: CASSLIAGPPTTPYEQYF. CDR3 DNA: TGCGCCAGCAGCTTGATTGCTGGCCCCCCCACAACCCCCTACGAGCAGTACTTC.

The chain uses TRBV6-1 and TRBJ2-5; no definite D call. The germline gives CDR1 MNHNS, CDR2 SASEGT. Deletions cut 6 bases from V and 4 bases from J, with 24 bases between. The CDR3 extends over 17 amino acids. Here the CDR3 reads CASSETPVHTELETQYF. The DNA for the CDR3 is TGTGCCAGCAGCGAAACCCCCGTCCATACAGAATTAGAGACCCAGTACTTC.

The chain is built from TRBV6-2 or TRBV6-3 and TRBJ2-3; 11 bases fit TRBD2. The J segment lost 2 bases and the V segment lost 4 bases, leaving 14 bases of the junction unmatched. From germline, CDR1 is MNHEY and CDR2 SVGEGT. The CDR3 has 19 residues. The DNA of the CDR3 is TGTGCCAGCAGTTTCCTTCCCTCCCTTAGCGGGAGGGCCACAGATACGCAGTATTTT. Amino acid sequence: CASSFLPSLSGRATDTQYF.

This chain joins TRBV27 and TRBJ2-7; perhaps TRBD2 as D (5 bases). Germline CDR1 MNHEY, CDR2 SMNVEV (reference sequence). The CDR3 loop spans 14 amino acids. V gave up 5 bases and J gave up 1 base, with 12 bases separating them. The CDR3, as DNA: TGTGCCAGCAGTCTCGACTATGGGTCCTACGAGCAGTACTTC. Translation: CASSLDYGSYEQYF.

The chain couples TRBV19 to TRBJ1-4; 8 positions match TRBD1. V was clipped by 3 bases and J by 1 base; unmatched bases: 7. Germline CDR1 LNHDA, CDR2 SQIVND (reference sequence). This CDR3 region has 17 residues. The CDR3 here is CASSIFRDRLTNEKLFF. The CDR3 bases are TGTGCCAGTAGTATCTTCCGGGACAGGTTAACTAATGAAAAACTGTTTTTT.

The chain employs TRBV5-1 and TRBJ1-2; no reliable D call. The CDR3 consists of 20 residues. Trimming pared 0 bases from V and 0 bases from J, leaving 24 bases between. The germline V gene has CDR1 SGHRS and CDR2 YFSETQ. Here the CDR3 reads CASSLGRVRNQGYSNYGYTF. CDR3 DNA: TGCGCCAGCAGCTTGGGGAGGGTGCGGAATCAAGGGTACTCTAACTATGGCTACACCTTC.

This clone was seen once. The chain links TRBV7-9 to TRBJ2-5; no reliable D call. Germline V gives CDR1 SEHNR, CDR2 FQNEAQ (reference sequence). The CDR3 is 18 amino acids. V gave up 2 bases and J gave up 1 base, with 20 bases separating them. DNA for the CDR3: TGTGCCAGCAGCTTACTTCAATTTTTCTCGCGTGGCCAAGAGACCCAGTACTTC. Its protein product is CASSLLQFFSRGQETQYF.

The V call is TRBV27, the J call TRBJ2-3; D uncertain. Trimming removed 0 bases at V and 2 bases at J, with 9 bases between. This CDR3 contains 15 residues. The germline V gene encodes CDR1 MNHEY and CDR2 SMNVEV (reference sequence). The CDR3 bases are TGTGCCAGCAGTTTATCGCGCGGTCCCACAGATACGCAGTATTTT. This translates into CASSLSRGPTDTQYF.

The chain couples TRBV6-2 or TRBV6-3 to TRBJ2-7; no clear D. The CDR3 loop spans 14 amino acids. Germline V lookup: CDR1 MNHEY, CDR2 SVGEGT. V gave up 5 bases and J gave up 0 bases, with 11 bases separating them. The CDR3 DNA reads as TGTGCCAGCAGTCGCGCCGGCGGCTCCTACGAGCAGTACTTC. Its translation: CASSRAGGSYEQYF.

This chain joins TRBV4-1 and TRBJ2-1; possibly TRBD1 for D (6 bases). Trimming shortened V by 3 bases and J by 5 bases, and 11 bases separated the two germline ends. The CDR3 spans 14 residues. Germline CDR1 MGHRA, CDR2 YSYEKL. For the CDR3, the DNA is TGCGCCAGCAGCCAGAGGGGACAACACAATGAGCAGTTCTTC. Its translation: CASSQRGQHNEQFF.

V gene TRBV2 combines with J gene TRBJ2-3; 8 positions agree with TRBD2. CDR1 is SNHLY and CDR2 is FYNNEI in the germline V gene. This CDR3 spans 14 amino acids. V was clipped by 7 bases and J by 3 bases; unmatched bases: 6. The CDR3 DNA reads TGTGCCAGCAAACAGCGGGAGAATACAGATACGCAGTATTTT. Amino acids: CASKQRENTDTQYF.

The chain has TRBV7-9 and TRBJ2-3, with 8 bases matching TRBD1. Germline values: CDR1 SEHNR, CDR2 FQNEAQ (reference sequence). The CDR3 covers 15 residues. The J segment lost 4 bases and the V segment lost 5 bases, leaving 8 bases of the junction unmatched. Here the CDR3 reads CASSLGAGGADTQYF. The CDR3 nucleotides are TGTGCCAGCAGCCTGGGGGCAGGGGGCGCAGATACGCAGTATTTT.

This rearrangement joins TRBV5-4 to TRBJ1-2; D perhaps matches TRBD1 (5 bases). CDR1 is SGHNT and CDR2 is YYREEE in the germline V gene (reference sequence). Trimming pared 5 bases from V and 8 bases from J, leaving 13 bases between. The CDR3 length is 12 residues. The CDR3 here is CASRWGGDGYTF. CDR3 in DNA: TGTGCCAGCAGGTGGGGGGGGGACGGCTACACCTTC.

This clone came up once. This chain joins TRBV7-8 and TRBJ2-1; 7 nucleotides match TRBD1. The CDR3 runs 15 residues. Trimming removed 3 bases from V and 8 bases from J; junction bases left unmatched: 10. CDR1 and CDR2 (germline): SGHVS, FQNEAQ. The CDR3 reads CASSFSTGSRDEQFF. For the CDR3, the DNA is TGTGCCAGCAGCTTCTCGACAGGGTCTAGAGATGAGCAGTTCTTC.

The chain joins TRBV6-2 or TRBV6-3 to TRBJ2-7; 12 positions match TRBD2. J was trimmed by 3 bases and V by 5 bases; bases with no gene match: 8. The CDR3 is made up of 16 amino acids. Germline lookup yields CDR1 MNHEY and CDR2 SVGEGT. CDR3 sequence (DNA): TGTGCCAGCAGTGGGCCCCGACTAGCGGGGGACTACGAGCAGTACTTC. Residues: CASSGPRLAGDYEQYF.

V usage is TRBV20-1 and J usage is TRBJ1-5, with 7 positions matching TRBD1. Germline loops: CDR1 DFQATT, CDR2 SNEGSKA (reference sequence). The CDR3 is 17 residues long. Losses at the gene ends were 3 bases for V and 7 bases for J; bases not matched to a gene: 18. CDR3 region: CSASSLRDREGKQPQHF. The CDR3, as DNA: TGCAGTGCTAGTTCTCTCCGAGACAGGGAAGGAAAACAGCCCCAGCATTTT.

The chain uses TRBV6-2 or TRBV6-3 and TRBJ1-5, with D unresolved. Trimming pared 5 bases from V and 11 bases from J, leaving 13 bases between. The V gene's germline CDR1 is MNHEY and CDR2 SVGEGT. CDR3 length equals 12 residues. The CDR3 reads CASSPRTSTQHF. CDR3 sequence (DNA): TGTGCCAGCAGTCCCCGTACTTCTACCCAGCATTTT.

This chain joins TRBV28 and TRBJ2-5; 9 bases are a match to TRBD2. The CDR3 has 15 residues. The trim removed 4 bases at V and 5 bases at J, leaving 8 bases unmatched. Germline CDR1 and CDR2: MDHEN and SYDVKM. The DNA for the CDR3 is TGTGCCAGCAGTTCACCGGGACTAGCAGGGGAGACCCAGTACTTC. Translating it yields CASSSPGLAGETQYF. The whole variable domain, remainder taken from reference TRBV28 and TRBJ2-5, is DVKVTQSSRYLVKRTGEKVFLECVQDMDHENMFWYRQDPGLGLRLIYFSYDVKMKEKGDIPEGYSVSREKKERFSLILESASTNQTSMYLCASSSPGLAGETQYFGPGTRLLVL.

The V call is TRBV6-5, the J call TRBJ2-5; tentatively, D is TRBD2 (6 bases). CDR3 length: 16 amino acids. V lost 2 bases, J lost 3 bases, and 16 bases lay in between. CDR1 and CDR2 (germline): MNHEY, SVGAGI. CDR3 in DNA: TGTGCCAGCAGTTACCGCTGGGGGGAAGGGAAAGAGACCCAGTACTTC. It encodes CASSYRWGEGKETQYF.

The chain employs TRBV14 and TRBJ1-2, with D perhaps TRBD1 (5 bases). Germline loops: CDR1 SGHDN, CDR2 FVKESK. CDR3 length: 14 residues. V was clipped by 4 bases and J by 2 bases, with 11 bases between them. The CDR3: CASSRGLLNYGYTF. The CDR3 nucleotides read TGTGCCAGCAGCCGGGGACTCTTGAACTATGGCTACACCTTC. Supplemented by reference TRBV14 and TRBJ1-2, the full variable domain reads EAGVTQFPSHSVIEKGQTVTLRCDPISGHDNLYWYRRVMGKEIKFLLHFVKESKQDESGMPNNRFLAERTGGTYSTLKVQPAELEDSGVYFCASSRGLLNYGYTFGSGTRLTVV.

The chain uses TRBV5-1 and TRBJ2-1, with D possibly matching TRBD2 (6 bases). The CDR3 is 14 residues long. Germline values: CDR1 SGHRS, CDR2 YFSETQ. V lost 4 bases and J lost 6, with 14 bases in between. The CDR3 here is CASSPGTPGNEQFF. The CDR3 DNA reads as TGCGCCAGCAGCCCTGGGACTCCCGGCAATGAGCAGTTCTTC. The full variable domain, with the rest looked up from reference TRBV5-1 and TRBJ2-1, is KAGVTQTPRYLIKTRGQQVTLSCSPISGHRSVSWYQQTPGQGLQFLFEYFSETQRNKGNFPGRFSGRQFSNSRSEMNVSTLELGDSALYLCASSPGTPGNEQFFGPGTRLTVL.

This clone was seen just once. This chain connects TRBV6-6 to TRBJ1-1, with D maybe TRBD1 (6 bases). This CDR3 contains 11 residues. Trimming stripped 6 bases from V and 7 bases from J, with 9 bases between. The germline gives CDR1 MNHNY, CDR2 SVGAGI (reference sequence). The CDR3 region has the DNA TGTGCCAGCAGCCGGGACATTGAAGCTTTCTTT. Its translation: CASSRDIEAFF.

The chain combines TRBV5-1 with TRBJ2-5; no firm D call. The V end was cut by 7 bases, the J end by 5 bases, with 15 bases between. There are 13 residues in the CDR3. Germline CDR1 is SGHRS and CDR2 is YFSETQ. This chain's CDR3 is CASVSPPLETQYF. CDR3 bases: TGCGCCAGCGTGAGCCCCCCGTTGGAGACCCAGTACTTC. Looking up the rest from reference TRBV5-1 and TRBJ2-5 gives the full variable domain: KAGVTQTPRYLIKTRGQQVTLSCSPISGHRSVSWYQQTPGQGLQFLFEYFSETQRNKGNFPGRFSGRQFSNSRSEMNVSTLELGDSALYLCASVSPPLETQYFGPGTRLLVL.

The V and J genes are TRBV27 and TRBJ2-3; 11 bases align to TRBD1. There are 16 residues in the CDR3. Losses at the gene ends were 5 bases for V and 5 bases for J; bases not matched to a gene: 9. Per germline, CDR1 MNHEY and CDR2 SMNVEV (reference sequence). CDR3 sequence reads: CASSRDSGTGGDTQYF. The CDR3 DNA is TGTGCCAGCAGTCGTGACTCCGGGACAGGGGGAGATACGCAGTATTTT.

The genes are TRBV10-3 and TRBJ1-2; TRBD1 might be the D (6 bases). V lost 3 bases to trimming and J lost 4 bases, with 6 bases between them. CDR1 is ENHRY and CDR2 is SYGVKD in the germline V gene. This CDR3 region has 12 residues. CDR3 in DNA: TGTGCCATCAGTGAACAGGGCTATGGCTACACCTTC. This encodes CAISEQGYGYTF.